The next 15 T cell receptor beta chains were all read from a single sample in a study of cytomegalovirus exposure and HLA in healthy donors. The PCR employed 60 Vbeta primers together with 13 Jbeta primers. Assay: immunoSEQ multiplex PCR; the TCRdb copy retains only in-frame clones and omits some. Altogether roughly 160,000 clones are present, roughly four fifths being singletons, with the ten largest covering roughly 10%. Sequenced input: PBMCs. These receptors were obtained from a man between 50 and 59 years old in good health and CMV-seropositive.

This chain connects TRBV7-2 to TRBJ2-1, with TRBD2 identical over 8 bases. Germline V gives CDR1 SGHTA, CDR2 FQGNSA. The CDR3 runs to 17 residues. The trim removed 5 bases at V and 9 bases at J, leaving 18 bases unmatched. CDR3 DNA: TGTGCCAGCAGCCCTAGCCATAGCGGGGCCTATAGGATTGAGCAGTTCTTC. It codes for CASSPSHSGAYRIEQFF.

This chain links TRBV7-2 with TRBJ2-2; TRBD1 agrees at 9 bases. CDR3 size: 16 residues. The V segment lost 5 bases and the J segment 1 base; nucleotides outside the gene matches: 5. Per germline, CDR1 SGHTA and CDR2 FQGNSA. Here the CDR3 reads CASSPRGQGNTGELFF. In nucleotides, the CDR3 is TGTGCCAGCAGCCCCCGGGGACAGGGGAACACCGGGGAGCTGTTTTTT.

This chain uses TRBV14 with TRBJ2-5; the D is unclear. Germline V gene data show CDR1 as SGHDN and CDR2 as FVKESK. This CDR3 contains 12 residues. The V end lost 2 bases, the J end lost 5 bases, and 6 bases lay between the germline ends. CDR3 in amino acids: CASSQSRETQYF. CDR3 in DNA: TGTGCCAGCAGCCAATCCAGGGAGACCCAGTACTTC. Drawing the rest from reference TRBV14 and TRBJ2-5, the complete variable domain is EAGVTQFPSHSVIEKGQTVTLRCDPISGHDNLYWYRRVMGKEIKFLLHFVKESKQDESGMPNNRFLAERTGGTYSTLKVQPAELEDSGVYFCASSQSRETQYFGPGTRLLVL.

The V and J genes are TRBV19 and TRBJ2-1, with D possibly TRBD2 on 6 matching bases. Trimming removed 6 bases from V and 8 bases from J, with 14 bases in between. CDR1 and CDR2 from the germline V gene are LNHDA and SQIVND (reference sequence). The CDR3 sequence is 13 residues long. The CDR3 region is CASRPRGYHEQFF. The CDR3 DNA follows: TGTGCCAGTAGACCTCGGGGGTACCATGAGCAGTTCTTC.

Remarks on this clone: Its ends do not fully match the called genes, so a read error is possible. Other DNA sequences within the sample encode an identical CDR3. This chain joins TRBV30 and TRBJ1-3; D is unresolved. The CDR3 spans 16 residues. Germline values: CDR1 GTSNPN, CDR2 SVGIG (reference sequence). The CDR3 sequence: CAWSVIGEFAGNTIYF. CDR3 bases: TGTGCCTGGAGTGTTATTGGGGAGTTTGCTGGGAACACCATATATTTT.

The CDR3 loop reads CASSHEFRTYDNEQFF. The CDR3 nucleotides read TGTGCCAGCAGCCATGAATTCAGGACTTACGACAATGAGCAGTTCTTC. V usage is TRBV14 and J usage is TRBJ2-1; D possibly corresponds to TRBD2 (5 bases). Germline CDR1 is SGHDN and CDR2 is FVKESK. This CDR3 has 16 residues. V lost 3 bases and J 5 bases, leaving 17 bases between the germline ends.

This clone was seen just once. The CDR3 sequence is CASSMQGNYGYTF. DNA of the CDR3: TGTGCCAGCAGCATGCAGGGTAACTATGGCTACACCTTC. The chain has TRBV11-2 and TRBJ1-2; TRBD1 might be the D (5 bases). The V end lost 5 bases, the J end lost 1 base, and 8 bases lay between the germline ends. The CDR3 contains 13 residues. Germline loops: CDR1 SGHAT, CDR2 FQNNGV.

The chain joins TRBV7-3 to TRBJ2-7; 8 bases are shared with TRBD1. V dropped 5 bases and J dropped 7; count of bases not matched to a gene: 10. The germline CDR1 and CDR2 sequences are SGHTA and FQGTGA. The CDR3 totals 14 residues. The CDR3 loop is CASSATGGTGEQYF. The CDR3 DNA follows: TGTGCCAGCAGCGCCACAGGGGGGACGGGTGAGCAGTACTTC.

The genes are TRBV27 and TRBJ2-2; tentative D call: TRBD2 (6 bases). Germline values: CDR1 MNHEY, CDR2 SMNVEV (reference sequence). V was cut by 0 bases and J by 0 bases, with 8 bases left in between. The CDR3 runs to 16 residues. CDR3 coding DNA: TGTGCCAGCAGTTTATCTGGCGGGGCGAACACCGGGGAGCTGTTTTTT. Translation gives CASSLSGGANTGELFF.

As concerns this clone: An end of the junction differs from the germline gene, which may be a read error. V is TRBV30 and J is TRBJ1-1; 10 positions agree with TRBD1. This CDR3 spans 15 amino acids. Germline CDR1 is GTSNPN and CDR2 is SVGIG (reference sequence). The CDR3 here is CAWSAETGGITGAFF. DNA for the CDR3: TGTGCCTGGAGTGCAGAGACAGGGGGCATCACTGGAGCTTTCTTT.

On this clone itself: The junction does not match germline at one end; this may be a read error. Here the CDR3 reads CASSLGGTGRQETQYF. CDR3 bases: TGTGCTAGCAGCTTAGGGGGGACAGGCCGCCAAGAGACCCAGTACTTC. The chain uses TRBV7-7 and TRBJ2-5, with 8 bases fitting TRBD1. The CDR3 is 16 residues long. Germline CDR1 reads SSHAT; CDR2 reads FNYEAQ (reference sequence).

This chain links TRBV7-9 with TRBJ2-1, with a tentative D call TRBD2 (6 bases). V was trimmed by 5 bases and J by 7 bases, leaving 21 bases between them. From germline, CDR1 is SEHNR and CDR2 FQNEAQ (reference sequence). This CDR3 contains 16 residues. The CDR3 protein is CASSLLGLGAGNEQFF. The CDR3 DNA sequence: TGTGCCAGCAGCCTCCTCGGGTTGGGCGCGGGGAATGAGCAGTTCTTC.

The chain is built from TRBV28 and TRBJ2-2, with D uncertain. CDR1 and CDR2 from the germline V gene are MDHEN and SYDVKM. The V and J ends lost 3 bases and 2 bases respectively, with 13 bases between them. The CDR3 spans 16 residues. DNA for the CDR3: TGTGCCAGCAGTTTTTCTTCCATACTAAACACCGGGGAGCTGTTTTTT. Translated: CASSFSSILNTGELFF.

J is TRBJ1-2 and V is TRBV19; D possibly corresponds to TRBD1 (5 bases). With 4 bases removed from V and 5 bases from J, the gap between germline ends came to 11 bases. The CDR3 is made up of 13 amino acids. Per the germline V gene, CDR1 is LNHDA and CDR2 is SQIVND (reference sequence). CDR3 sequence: CASSTSGVYGYTF. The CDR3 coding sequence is TGTGCCAGTAGTACATCGGGGGTTTATGGCTACACCTTC.

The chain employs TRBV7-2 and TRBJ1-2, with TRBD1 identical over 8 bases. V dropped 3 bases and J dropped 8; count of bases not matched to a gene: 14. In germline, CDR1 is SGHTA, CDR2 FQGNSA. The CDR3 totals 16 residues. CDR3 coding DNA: TGTGCCAGCAGCTTGGACTCACAGGGGGTATTGGGCGGCTACACCTTC. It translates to CASSLDSQGVLGGYTF. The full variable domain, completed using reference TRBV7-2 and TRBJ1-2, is GAGVSQSPSNKVTEKGKDVELRCDPISGHTALYWYRQSLGQGLEFLIYFQGNSAPDKSGLPSDRFSAERTGGSVSTLTIQRTQQEDSAVYLCASSLDSQGVLGGYTFGSGTRLTVV.